These 25 T cell receptor beta chains were all obtained from the same sample, sequenced in a study of cytomegalovirus exposure and HLA in healthy donors. Vbeta (60) and Jbeta (13) primers were used in the PCR. The protocol was immunoSEQ multiplex PCR, while the TCRdb copy is restricted to in-frame clones and leaves out a portion. This sample has about 200,000 clones, with 80% to 90% found just once. The sample comprised PBMCs. The source of these receptors is a man aged 25 to 45 in good health and CMV-seronegative.

The chain is built from TRBV11-3 and TRBJ2-5, with a possible D match to TRBD2 (7 bases). V lost 5 bases to trimming and J lost 5 bases, with 24 bases between them. This CDR3 contains 17 residues. Germline V lookup: CDR1 SGHNT, CDR2 YENEEA. CDR3 amino acids: CASSHPAGLGGGETQYF. In DNA form, the CDR3 reads TGTGCCAGCAGCCACCCGGCCGGACTAGGGGGAGGTGAGACCCAGTACTTC.

V and J are TRBV6-1 and TRBJ1-2, with D tentatively TRBD1 (6 bases). Germline V CDR1 and CDR2: MNHNS, SASEGT. V lost 8 bases, J lost 4 bases, and 11 bases lay in between. The CDR3 spans 12 residues. The CDR3 nucleotides read TGTGCCAGCCTAGGGGGGGTCTATGGCTACACCTTC. It translates to CASLGGVYGYTF.

The gene calls are TRBV5-1 and TRBJ2-7, with D maybe TRBD2 (5 bases). CDR1 and CDR2 from the germline V gene are SGHRS and YFSETQ. V was pared by 0 bases and J by 5 bases, with 9 bases between. The CDR3 is made up of 13 amino acids. CDR3 DNA sequence: TGCGCCAGCAGCTTGGGAGGGTTCAACGAGCAGTACTTC. Encoded protein: CASSLGGFNEQYF.

V usage is TRBV7-2 and J usage is TRBJ1-3, with D tentatively TRBD1 (5 bases). The V end lost 4 bases, the J end lost 4 bases, and 17 bases lay between the germline ends. This CDR3 is built from 16 residues. Germline lookup yields CDR1 SGHTA and CDR2 FQGNSA. CDR3 residues: CASSWGGRLDGNTIYF. Written as DNA, the CDR3 is TGTGCCAGCAGCTGGGGGGGGAGGTTAGACGGAAACACCATATATTTT.

There are a few counts of this clone. The rearrangement joins TRBV4-3 to TRBJ1-6, with 8 bases aligning to TRBD1. The J segment lost 9 bases and the V segment lost 5 bases, leaving 3 bases of the junction unmatched. Germline assignment: CDR1 LGHNA and CDR2 YSLEER. CDR3 length: 13 amino acids. Here the CDR3 DNA reads TGCGCCAGCAGCTGGCAGGGGGCTTCACCCCTCCACTTT. This sequence encodes CASSWQGASPLHF.

Here the CDR3 DNA reads TGCGCCAGCAGCCAGCCGGGACAGGTCAATCAGCCCCAGCATTTT. This encodes CASSQPGQVNQPQHF. V and J are TRBV4-1 and TRBJ1-5; 8 nucleotides align to TRBD1. The germline gives CDR1 MGHRA, CDR2 YSYEKL. The CDR3 length is 15 residues. Germline trimming cut 3 bases from V and 3 bases from J; bases unmatched to any gene: 4.

The chain has TRBV6-6 and TRBJ2-5; the D gene is possibly TRBD1 (5 bases). V was clipped by 7 bases and J by 4 bases, with 10 bases between them. The CDR3 has 12 residues. CDR1 is MNHNY and CDR2 is SVGAGI in the germline V gene (reference sequence). The DNA of the CDR3 is TGTGCCAGCAAAGGGGCAGGAGAGACCCAGTACTTC. The encoded protein is CASKGAGETQYF.

In its sample, this clone was seen once. The chain recombines TRBV4-1 with TRBJ1-4; D is perhaps TRBD1 (6 bases). Germline CDR1 is MGHRA and CDR2 is YSYEKL. Between the trimmed V and J ends, which lost 4 bases and 7 bases, there was a span of 19 bases. The CDR3 is made up of 16 amino acids. Written as DNA, the CDR3 is TGCGCCAGCAGCCCAGAAGATCAGGGGCCGGGTGAAAAACTGTTTTTT. Its protein product is CASSPEDQGPGEKLFF.

The chain is built from TRBV18 and TRBJ2-7, with 10 bases lining up with TRBD1. CDR1 KGHSH and CDR2 LQKENI come from the germline V gene. J gave up 4 bases and V 11 bases, and 14 bases lay outside the gene matches. The length of the CDR3 is 15 residues. This chain's CDR3 is CASSKGTGVMYEQYF. The CDR3 DNA reads TGTGCCTCTTCTAAAGGGACAGGGGTTATGTACGAGCAGTACTTC.

The chain is built from TRBV2 and TRBJ2-7; 8 positions match TRBD1. The CDR3 loop spans 16 amino acids. The V and J ends lost 1 base and 0 bases, in that order; junction bases with no gene match: 5. Germline CDR1 reads SNHLY; CDR2 reads FYNNEI. The CDR3 is CASSEVGRGLSYEQYF. CDR3 nucleotide sequence: TGTGCCAGCAGTGAAGTGGGCAGGGGGCTCTCCTACGAGCAGTACTTC.

V gene TRBV5-4 combines with J gene TRBJ1-2; a weak D match, TRBD1 (5 bases). V lost 0 bases, J lost 4 bases, and 10 bases lay in between. Germline V lookup: CDR1 SGHNT, CDR2 YYREEE (reference sequence). The length of the CDR3 is 14 residues. CDR3 residues: CASSLGGVRYGYTF. The CDR3 DNA sequence: TGTGCCAGCAGCTTGGGGGGGGTCCGCTATGGCTACACCTTC.

This chain links TRBV27 with TRBJ1-3, with D possibly TRBD1 on 6 matching bases. The CDR3 has 20 residues. V was cut by 3 bases and J by 3 bases, with 27 bases left in between. Germline V CDR1 and CDR2: MNHEY, SMNVEV (reference sequence). CDR3 DNA sequence: TGTGCCAGCAGTTTTCAAGACAGGTCCATACACCCAAGGGGTGGAAACACCATATATTTT. Translation gives CASSFQDRSIHPRGGNTIYF.

The V call is TRBV10-3, the J call TRBJ1-5, with D possibly matching TRBD1 (5 bases). Trimming removed 0 bases at V and 7 bases at J, with 10 bases between. The CDR3 spans 14 residues. Germline V gene sequence: CDR1 ENHRY, CDR2 SYGVKD. In DNA form, the CDR3 reads TGTGCCATCAGTGAGTCCGGGGGGGGACAGCCCCAGCATTTT. The encoded protein is CAISESGGGQPQHF.

The chain links TRBV19 to TRBJ1-4; 9 bases are a match to TRBD1. Germline V gene data show CDR1 as LNHDA and CDR2 as SQIVND (reference sequence). V lost 5 bases and J lost 8; bases outside the gene matches: 6. The CDR3 has 14 amino acids. CDR3 loop: CASSDDRGNEKLFF. The CDR3 bases are TGTGCCAGTAGTGACGACAGGGGGAACGAAAAACTGTTTTTT.

This chain joins TRBV28 and TRBJ1-5; 10 nucleotides agree with TRBD1. CDR3 length equals 16 residues. Germline assignment: CDR1 MDHEN and CDR2 SYDVKM. Unmatched junction bases numbered 9, after V lost 5 bases and J lost 5 bases. In nucleotides, the CDR3 is TGTGCCAGCAGTCCAAACCGGGACAGGGGTTATCAGCCCCAGCATTTT. Its translation is CASSPNRDRGYQPQHF.

The genes are TRBV9 and TRBJ2-3; the D gene is possibly TRBD1 (8 bases). The germline V and J ends were trimmed by 0 bases and 5 bases, with 16 bases remaining between them. The CDR3 spans 16 residues. CDR1 and CDR2 from the germline V gene are SGDLS and YYNGEE. CDR3 DNA: TGTGCCAGCAGCGTAGGTTGGACAGGGAGGGGAGATACGCAGTATTTT. It translates to CASSVGWTGRGDTQYF.

The chain carries TRBV6-6 and TRBJ2-1, with 7 positions matching TRBD2. This CDR3 has 14 residues. Looked up from germline, CDR1 is MNHNY and CDR2 is SVGAGI (reference sequence). V lost 7 bases, J lost 2 bases, and 5 bases stayed unmatched. CDR3 sequence: CASNGGGPYNEQFF. The CDR3 DNA reads TGTGCCAGCAACGGCGGGGGTCCCTACAATGAGCAGTTCTTC.

The chain joins TRBV5-4 to TRBJ2-7, with 7 bases lining up with TRBD1. The germline CDR1 and CDR2 sequences are SGHNT and YYREEE (reference sequence). The junction had 10 bases not matched to a gene; V was cut back by 4 bases and J by 0 bases. The CDR3 totals 16 residues. CDR3 residues: CASSQSTGRYSYEQYF. In nucleotides, the CDR3 is TGTGCCAGCAGCCAATCGACAGGGCGTTACTCCTACGAGCAGTACTTC.

The chain joins TRBV29-1 to TRBJ2-2; 8 bases are a match to TRBD2. Germline V gene data show CDR1 as SQVTM and CDR2 as ANQGSEA. The CDR3 runs to 13 residues. V shed 6 bases, J shed 6 bases, and the junction held 6 bases outside the gene matches. CDR3: CSVTPGGAGELFF. CDR3 nucleotide sequence: TGCAGCGTCACCCCGGGGGGGGCCGGGGAGCTGTTTTTT.

This clone was seen a handful of times. The chain carries TRBV7-9 and TRBJ1-6; no clear D gene. The CDR3 loop spans 13 amino acids. Trimming left V 1 base short and J 10 bases short, with 8 bases between. Per germline, CDR1 SEHNR and CDR2 FQNEAQ (reference sequence). The CDR3 nucleotides read TGTGCCAGCAGCTTAGACAGCCGGTCACCCCTCCACTTT. Protein sequence: CASSLDSRSPLHF.

The chain carries TRBV5-5 and TRBJ2-7; 8 nucleotides match TRBD2. The V gene end was trimmed by 2 bases and the J gene end by 0 bases; junction bases not matched to a gene: 4. The germline CDR1 and CDR2 sequences are SGHKS and YYEKEE (reference sequence). This CDR3 spans 15 amino acids. The CDR3 loop is CASSFQLAVSYEQYF. In DNA form, the CDR3 reads TGTGCCAGCAGCTTTCAACTAGCGGTCTCCTACGAGCAGTACTTC. The full variable domain, in which reference TRBV5-5 and TRBJ2-7 provide the parts outside the CDR3, is DAGVTQSPTHLIKTRGQQVTLRCSPISGHKSVSWYQQVLGQGPQFIFQYYEKEERGRGNFPDRFSARQFPNYSSELNVNALLLGDSALYLCASSFQLAVSYEQYFGPGTRLTVT.

The count of this clone is one. The chain couples TRBV5-4 to TRBJ2-1, with TRBD1 matching over 7 bases. The CDR3 sequence is 14 residues long. The junction had 6 bases not matched to a gene; V was cut back by 0 bases and J by 9 bases. From germline, CDR1 is SGHNT and CDR2 YYREEE (reference sequence). The CDR3 loop reads CASSLDRGTSEQFF. The CDR3 coding sequence is TGTGCCAGCAGCTTGGACAGGGGAACGAGTGAGCAGTTCTTC. Full variable domain (missing parts from reference TRBV5-4 and TRBJ2-1): ETGVTQSPTHLIKTRGQQVTLRCSSQSGHNTVSWYQQALGQGPQFIFQYYREEENGRGNFPPRFSGLQFPNYSSELNVNALELDDSALYLCASSLDRGTSEQFFGPGTRLTVL.

V is TRBV10-3 and J is TRBJ2-3; D might be TRBD2 (5 bases). The CDR3 runs 15 residues. Germline-derived CDR1 and CDR2 are ENHRY and SYGVKD. Trimming left V 6 bases short and J 0 bases short, with 13 bases between. CDR3: CAIRDLSLSTDTQYF. CDR3 nucleotides: TGTGCCATCAGGGACTTGTCACTCAGCACAGATACGCAGTATTTT.

This chain links TRBV2 with TRBJ1-6, with D possibly matching TRBD1 (6 bases). The CDR3 length is 17 residues. Germline assignment: CDR1 SNHLY and CDR2 FYNNEI. V was cut by 4 bases and J by 7 bases, with 20 bases left in between. CDR3 amino acids: CASSVFEQGPGNSPLHF. CDR3 DNA: TGTGCCAGCAGTGTCTTTGAACAGGGTCCGGGCAATTCACCCCTCCACTTT. Together with reference TRBV2 and TRBJ1-6, the CDR3 gives the full variable domain: EPEVTQTPSHQVTQMGQEVILRCVPISNHLYFYWYRQILGQKVEFLVSFYNNEISEKSEIFDDQFSVERPDGSNFTLKIRSTKLEDSAMYFCASSVFEQGPGNSPLHFGNGTRLTVT.

The chain combines TRBV28 with TRBJ1-2, with 10 nucleotides matching TRBD1. V lost 3 bases and J lost 7; bases outside the gene matches: 8. The CDR3 length is 15 residues. Looked up from germline, CDR1 is MDHEN and CDR2 is SYDVKM. CDR3 nucleotides: TGTGCCAGCAGTTTCGGAGACAGGGGGCTGGGTGGCTACACCTTC. Amino acids: CASSFGDRGLGGYTF.